Sequencing of this T cell receptor beta chain was carried out in a study of CD8 T cells in Susac syndrome. Across the study: About 6 sequenced Susac syndrome patients had clinically active disease, while roughly 8 were in remission. Patients with Susac syndrome were therapy-naive, taking corticosteroids, with some also receiving intravenous immunoglobulin, or taking intravenous immunoglobulin alone at the time their blood was drawn.

The CD8+ and CD4+ T cells were isolated magnetically using a negative isolation approach, whereas the TEMRA cells were enriched by FACS. The authors reverse transcribed roughly 0.5 to 1 ug RNA with random hexamers. TCR beta CDR3 was amplified by immunoSEQ multiplex PCR. This amplification extended across 54 Vbeta and 13 Jbeta segments. From the immunoSEQ multiplex PCR reads, TCRdb called clonotypes with MiXCR, one entry per CDR3 protein. Of 150,000 to 200,000 distinct CDR3 sequences listed, roughly nine tenths are singletons. The CDR3 contains 16 residues. The J segment lost 2 bases and the V segment lost 4 bases, leaving 6 bases of the junction unmatched. Germline values: CDR1 SGHRS, CDR2 YFSETQ.

Sequencing input: CD4+ T cells from PBMCs. This sequence originates from a human donor with Susac syndrome. The chain links TRBV5-1 to TRBJ1-1, with TRBD1 identical over 12 bases. CDR3 region: CASSGTGGRGNTEAFF. The CDR3 coding sequence is TGCGCCAGCAGCGGGACAGGGGGCCGTGGAAACACTGAAGCTTTCTTT.